One sample yielded the 21 T cell receptor beta chains listed below, sequenced in a study of chemoradiotherapy in HPV16-positive cancers. Measured with immunoSEQ multiplex PCR; TCRdb has only the in-frame clones, and not every one. Counted here are 8,400 or so clones, approximately 71% occurring once; the ten biggest clones make up about 8.5%. This sample was obtained from a patient who underwent chemoradiotherapy. These receptors came from a human donor with HPV-associated anogenital cancer.

The gene calls are TRBV27 and TRBJ2-2; TRBD2 is a possible D gene (5 bases). V gave up 3 bases and J gave up 5 bases, with 13 bases separating them. The germline V gene encodes CDR1 MNHEY and CDR2 SMNVEV (reference sequence). This CDR3 is built from 15 residues. The chain's CDR3 is CASSFGGRGTGELFF. The DNA for the CDR3 is TGTGCCAGCAGTTTCGGCGGGCGTGGGACCGGGGAGCTGTTTTTT.

V and J are TRBV7-8 and TRBJ2-2; the match to TRBD2 covers 16 bases. Unmatched junction bases numbered 7, after V lost 5 bases and J lost 4 bases. The CDR3 is made up of 18 amino acids. Germline CDR1 and CDR2: SGHVS and FQNEAQ. The CDR3 bases are TGTGCCAGCAGCGTGGGACTAGCGGGAGGGCCGGGCACCGGGGAGCTGTTTTTT. Translating it yields CASSVGLAGGPGTGELFF.

The chain carries TRBV18 and TRBJ1-4; D call uncertain. Germline assignment: CDR1 KGHSH and CDR2 LQKENI. This CDR3 spans 13 amino acids. Trimming took off 3 bases at V and 17 bases at J, with 19 bases between the two ends. CDR3 bases: TGTGCCAGCTCACCCAATCGAGACGATACCCAATTTTTT. This translates into CASSPNRDDTQFF.

This clone was seen a single time. The chain employs TRBV10-3 and TRBJ1-3; a weak D match, TRBD1 (6 bases). The CDR3 sequence is 15 residues long. V lost 4 bases and J lost 0, with 10 bases in between. The germline V gene has CDR1 ENHRY and CDR2 SYGVKD. In DNA form, the CDR3 reads TGTGCCATCAGTGTAGGGGGACGCTCTGGAAACACCATATATTTT. It codes for CAISVGGRSGNTIYF.

CDR3 region: CASRTHRPYEQYF. As DNA, the CDR3 is TGTGCCAGCAGGACTCACCGACCCTACGAGCAGTACTTC. The chain joins TRBV5-8 to TRBJ2-5; no firm D call. The closer fit of TRBJ2-7 to the DNA end suggests the J call may be wrong. The CDR3 consists of 13 residues. CDR1 SGHTS and CDR2 YDEGEE come from the germline V gene.

This chain joins TRBV12-5 and TRBJ1-5; possible D gene TRBD1, 5 bases. CDR1 and CDR2 from the germline V gene are LGHNT and FRNRAP. The CDR3 is made up of 14 amino acids. The V end was cut by 6 bases, the J end by 4 bases, with 13 bases between. CDR3 amino acids: CASGPGVGNQPQHF. The CDR3 coding sequence is TGTGCTAGTGGCCCGGGGGTGGGGAATCAGCCCCAGCATTTT.

This sequence joins TRBV7-9 and TRBJ1-3; TRBD1 aligns across 7 bases. CDR1 is SEHNR and CDR2 is FQNEAQ in the germline V gene (reference sequence). Trimming cost V 0 bases and J 0 bases; bases outside gene matches: 2. The CDR3 extends over 16 amino acids. This CDR3 is CASSLAGGSSGNTIYF. The CDR3 DNA follows: TGTGCCAGCAGCTTAGCAGGGGGCTCCTCTGGAAACACCATATATTTT.

The V and J genes are TRBV5-4 and TRBJ2-2; 7 bases map to TRBD1. After removal of 0 bases from V and 5 bases from J, the junction contained 1 base not matched to a gene. The CDR3 consists of 14 residues. From germline, CDR1 is SGHNT and CDR2 YYREEE (reference sequence). CDR3 sequence: CASSLVQGTGELFF. The CDR3 bases are TGTGCCAGCAGCTTGGTACAGGGGACCGGGGAGCTGTTTTTT.

The J gene is TRBJ2-3, the V gene TRBV30; 7 bases line up with TRBD1. This CDR3 region has 12 residues. J lost 11 bases, V lost 0 bases, and 5 bases had no gene match. Germline V gene lookup returns CDR1 GTSNPN and CDR2 SVGIG (reference sequence). This chain's CDR3 is CAWSVKGGRQYF. DNA for the CDR3: TGTGCCTGGAGTGTAAAAGGGGGCAGGCAGTATTTT.

This clone was detected a few times. This chain uses TRBV19 with TRBJ1-5; no clear D gene. CDR1 and CDR2 from the germline V gene are LNHDA and SQIVND (reference sequence). The CDR3 spans 15 residues. V dropped 5 bases and J dropped 1 base, with 12 bases sitting between them. The CDR3 nucleotides read TGTGCCAGTAGTCGGCCTCACATAAGCAATCAGCCCCAGCATTTT. Protein: CASSRPHISNQPQHF.

This clone was counted once. This chain connects TRBV7-9 to TRBJ1-1; no definite D call. The CDR3 totals 11 residues. Trimming pared 3 bases from V and 3 bases from J, leaving 2 bases between. The germline V gene has CDR1 SEHNR and CDR2 FQNEAQ (reference sequence). The CDR3, as DNA: TGTGCCAGCAGCTTTGACACTGAAGCTTTCTTT. Protein product: CASSFDTEAFF.

The chain employs TRBV2 and TRBJ2-5, with 7 nucleotides matching TRBD2. CDR1 and CDR2 from the germline V gene are SNHLY and FYNNEI. The V segment lost 10 bases and the J segment 4 bases; nucleotides outside the gene matches: 9. The CDR3 consists of 13 residues. CDR3 nucleotides: TGTGCCACCAAGGGGAGGGTCGGAGAGACCCAGTACTTC. Its translation is CATKGRVGETQYF. Complete variable domain (other parts from reference TRBV2 and TRBJ2-5): EPEVTQTPSHQVTQMGQEVILRCVPISNHLYFYWYRQILGQKVEFLVSFYNNEISEKSEIFDDQFSVERPDGSNFTLKIRSTKLEDSAMYFCATKGRVGETQYFGPGTRLLVL.

This clone was counted between two and nine times. CDR3 protein: CASSKAGQGDQETQYF. The CDR3 DNA follows: TGTGCCAGCAGCAAAGCGGGACAGGGCGACCAAGAGACCCAGTACTTC. The chain links TRBV21-1 to TRBJ2-5; whether TRBD1, the table's D call, matches the DNA was not checked. TRBV21-1 is noted as a pseudogene. The CDR3 is 16 amino acids.

J is TRBJ1-1 and V is TRBV6-6; D unresolved. Per germline, CDR1 MNHNY and CDR2 SVGAGI (reference sequence). The CDR3 runs to 13 residues. Trimming left V 6 bases short and J 0 bases short, with 8 bases between. For the CDR3, the DNA is TGTGCCAGCAGAACAGATATGAACACTGAAGCTTTCTTT. It specifies CASRTDMNTEAFF.

The rearrangement uses TRBV4-1 and TRBJ1-1; D is perhaps TRBD1 (6 bases). The length of the CDR3 is 16 residues. Trimming removed 4 bases at V and 2 bases at J, with 17 bases between. CDR1 is MGHRA, CDR2 YSYEKL, per germline. CDR3 coding DNA: TGCGCCAGCAGCCGAGGCGGCGGGACACCTAACACTGAAGCTTTCTTT. This translates into CASSRGGGTPNTEAFF.

The CDR3 bases are TGCAGCGTCGCGGGGGCGAGAGAGACAGATACGCAGTATTTT. This sequence encodes CSVAGARETDTQYF. This chain connects TRBV29-1 to TRBJ2-3; a weak D match, TRBD2 (7 bases). Trimming left V 6 bases short and J 3 bases short, with 16 bases between. Per the germline V gene, CDR1 is SQVTM and CDR2 is ANQGSEA. The CDR3 runs 14 residues.

The rearrangement joins TRBV19 to TRBJ1-4; TRBD1 agrees at 10 bases. Looked up from germline, CDR1 is LNHDA and CDR2 is SQIVND (reference sequence). The CDR3 has 15 amino acids. Trimming took 7 bases from V and 5 from J; bases not matched to a gene: 7. DNA for the CDR3: TGTGCCAGTACCACGTGGGGACAGGGGAATGAAAAACTGTTTTTT. This encodes CASTTWGQGNEKLFF.

The chain joins TRBV7-6 to TRBJ1-5, with unresolved D. CDR3 length: 15 amino acids. Germline CDR1 reads SGHVS; CDR2 reads FNYEAQ. V shed 5 bases and J shed 0 bases, with 11 bases lying between them. In DNA form, the CDR3 reads TGTGCCAGCAGCCCTGAGGTTGCTAGCAATCAGCCCCAGCATTTT. It specifies CASSPEVASNQPQHF.

This clone has just one count. The genes are TRBV2 and TRBJ1-6, with a tentative D call TRBD1 (5 bases). The CDR3 loop spans 17 amino acids. V lost 6 bases to trimming and J lost 0 bases, with 15 bases between them. Germline CDR1 is SNHLY and CDR2 is FYNNEI. In DNA, the CDR3 is TGTGCCAGCAGCTGGGACGTTTTAAGCTCCTATAATTCACCCCTCCACTTT. Its protein is CASSWDVLSSYNSPLHF.

J is TRBJ2-7 and V is TRBV5-1, with 7 bases identical to TRBD1. The CDR3 totals 16 residues. V lost 4 bases to trimming and J lost 0 bases; unmatched junction nucleotides: 10. Looked up from germline, CDR1 is SGHRS and CDR2 is YFSETQ. As DNA, the CDR3 is TGCGCCAGCAGCCCCCCCGGGACAGAAGCCTCCTACGAGCAGTACTTC. Its translation: CASSPPGTEASYEQYF.

The V gene is TRBV5-6, the J gene TRBJ1-2; D is undetermined. Germline lookup yields CDR1 SGHDT and CDR2 YYEEEE. V was pared by 4 bases and J by 2 bases, with 15 bases between. CDR3 size: 15 residues. The CDR3 DNA is TGTGCCAGCAGCAGAGGCACAGCGCAGAACTATGGCTACACCTTC. It codes for CASSRGTAQNYGYTF. Combining the CDR3 with reference TRBV5-6 and TRBJ1-2 gives the whole variable domain DAGVTQSPTHLIKTRGQQVTLRCSPKSGHDTVSWYQQALGQGPQFIFQYYEEEERQRGNFPDRFSGHQFPNYSSELNVNALLLGDSALYLCASSRGTAQNYGYTFGSGTRLTVV.